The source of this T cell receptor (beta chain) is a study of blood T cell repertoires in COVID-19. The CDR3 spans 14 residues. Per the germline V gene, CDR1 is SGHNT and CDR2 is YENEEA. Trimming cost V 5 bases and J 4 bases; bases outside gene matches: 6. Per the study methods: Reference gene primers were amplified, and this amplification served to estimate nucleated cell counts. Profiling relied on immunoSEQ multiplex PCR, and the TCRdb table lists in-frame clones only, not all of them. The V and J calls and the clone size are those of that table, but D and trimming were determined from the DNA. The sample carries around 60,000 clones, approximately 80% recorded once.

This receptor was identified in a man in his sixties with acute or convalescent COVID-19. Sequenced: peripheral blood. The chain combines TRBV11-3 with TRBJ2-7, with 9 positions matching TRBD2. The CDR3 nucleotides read TGTGCCAGCAGCCCGAGCGGGGGGCGGTACGAGCAGTACTTC. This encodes CASSPSGGRYEQYF.